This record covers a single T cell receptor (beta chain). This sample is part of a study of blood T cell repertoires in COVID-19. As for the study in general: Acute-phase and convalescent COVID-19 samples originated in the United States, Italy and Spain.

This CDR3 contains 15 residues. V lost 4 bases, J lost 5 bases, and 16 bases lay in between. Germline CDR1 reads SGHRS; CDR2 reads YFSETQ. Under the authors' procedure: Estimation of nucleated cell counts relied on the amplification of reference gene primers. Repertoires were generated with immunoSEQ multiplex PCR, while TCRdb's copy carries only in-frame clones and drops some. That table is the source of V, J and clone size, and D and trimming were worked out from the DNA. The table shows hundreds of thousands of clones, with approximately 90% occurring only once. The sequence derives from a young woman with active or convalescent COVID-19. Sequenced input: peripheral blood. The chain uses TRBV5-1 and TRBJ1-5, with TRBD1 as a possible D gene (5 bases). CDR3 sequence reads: CASSPDTGRYQPQHF. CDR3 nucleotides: TGCGCCAGCAGCCCGGACACCGGCAGGTATCAGCCCCAGCATTTT.